This T cell receptor beta chain was identified during a study of T cells in Graves' hyperthyroidism and ophthalmopathy (dated by TCRdb to about 2019). Context from the whole study: To identify distinguishing TCR V-J signatures, a discovery cohort of about 100 patients was used, comprising 43 with Graves' ophthalmopathy and some 60 with stable Graves' hyperthyroidism. Prospective prediction of ophthalmopathy was tested in an independent validation cohort of fewer than 20 hyperthyroidism patients and some 17 patients who later progressed to ophthalmopathy. The 75 to 100 discovery patients were divided at random into training and test sets in a 7:3 ratio. The study also compared thyroid tissue and blood T-cell repertoires from more than five Graves' hyperthyroidism patients. After blood sampling, hyperthyroidism patients were treated with methimazole at a starting dose of 30 mg daily, and ophthalmopathy patients were treated with high-dose intravenous methylprednisolone. TCR Vbeta CDR3 sequencing of roughly 140 peripheral blood samples (more than 40 ophthalmopathy, 75 hyperthyroidism and around 17 progressor patients) is reported in the paper. Broader findings and caveats from the paper: Blood samples also contained most of the expanded thyroid clonotypes (frequency above 0.001), which suggests that blood repertoires may reflect thyroid immune responses. In validation, the model predicted progression to ophthalmopathy with over 65% sensitivity and roughly 72% specificity, a median of around 6.6 months before onset. In cross-validation, a model built on a 13 V-J signature told ophthalmopathy apart from stable hyperthyroidism with 85% to 90% sensitivity and about 81% specificity, and in testing the same model reached 80%/75%. Sample size was not statistically predetermined, and blinding of investigators to group allocation was not performed.

The table lists this clonotype with a few counts. This receptor's antigen is unknown. A clone one base away is much larger, so this may be a read error. Any patient with an uncontrolled infection, another autoimmune disease, pregnancy or lactation was excluded. Clinical symptoms, serum thyroxine and TRAb, thyroid ultrasound, and orbital computed tomography formed the basis for the diagnoses. Trizol reagent was used to extract total RNA, and RNA quality was then checked on an Agilent 2100 Bioanalyzer. The CDR3 covers 13 residues, taking in both the cysteine and the phenylalanine. The only DNA kept is the CDR3, 39 bases in frame from the first base. Per the germline V gene, KGHDR is the CDR1 and SFDVKD is the CDR2. The TCR beta CDR3 regions were amplified from the RNA transcripts. For the first round of RT-PCR on the TCR CDR3, the HTBI primer set was used together with the Qiagen OneStep RT-PCR kit. A second multiplex PCR round built the libraries, followed by size selection and purification. Sequencing of the libraries was done on an Illumina HiSeq2000 using paired-end 100 bp reads. In the paper's pipeline: SOAPnuke was used to process the raw data, throwing out any read that contained adapters or uncalled bases, had a mean Phred below 15, or lacked an exact constant-primer or identifier match. COPE v1.2.5 was used to merge high-quality paired reads, and clonotypes were defined as unique nucleotide sequences. MiTCR v1.1 was used to align the clonotypes against IMGT TRBV, TRBD and TRBJ reference segments. The analysis included only V-J combinations with a frequency above 0.0001, which together covered roughly 99% of the repertoires. The TCS score was defined as F50 (clonal expansion) divided by E x V (chaos), with BLOSUM62-based TCRdist calculated between CDR3 peptides within each V-J. Welch's t-statistics and random forest reduced roughly 530 V-J features to 13, which were used in a naive Bayes classifier (R e1071). The Morisita-Horn index was used to measure how similar the thyroid and blood repertoires were. Using fastp trimming at Q25 and MiXCR clonotype assembly, TCRdb reanalyzed the public sequencing data and kept in-frame beta chains. Every entry covers one CDR3 protein and lists the most common genes and DNA from its rows. TCRdb's processing, not the study's, gives the V and J calls here. For this sample the table gives 650,000 to 800,000 distinct CDR3 sequences, of which less than 45% were detected only once. The ten largest account for about 7.7% of the sample.

This TCR was sampled from an adult man with Graves' disease, either hyperthyroidism or ophthalmopathy (not recorded which). The chain is made from TRBV24-1 and TRBJ1-1; the D gene cannot be resolved reliably. The material sequenced was peripheral blood or thyroid tissue (not recorded which). The CDR3 protein: CATSDRSYTGAFF. The sequenced DNA: TGTGCCACCAGTGACAGGTCGTACACTGGAGCTTTCTTT.